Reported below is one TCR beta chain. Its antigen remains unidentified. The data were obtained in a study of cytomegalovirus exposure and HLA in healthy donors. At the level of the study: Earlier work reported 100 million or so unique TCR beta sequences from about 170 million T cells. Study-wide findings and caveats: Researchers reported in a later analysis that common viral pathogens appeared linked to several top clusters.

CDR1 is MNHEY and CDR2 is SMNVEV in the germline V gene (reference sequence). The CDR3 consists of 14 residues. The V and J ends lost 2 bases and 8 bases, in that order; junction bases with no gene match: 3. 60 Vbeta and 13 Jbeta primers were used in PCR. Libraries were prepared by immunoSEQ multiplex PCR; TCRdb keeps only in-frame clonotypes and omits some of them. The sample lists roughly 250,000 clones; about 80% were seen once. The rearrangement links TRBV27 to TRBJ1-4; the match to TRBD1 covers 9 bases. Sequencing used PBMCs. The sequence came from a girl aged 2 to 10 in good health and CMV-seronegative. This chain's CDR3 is CASSLGTGREKLFF. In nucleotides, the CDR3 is TGTGCCAGCAGTTTAGGGACAGGGAGGGAAAAACTGTTTTTT.